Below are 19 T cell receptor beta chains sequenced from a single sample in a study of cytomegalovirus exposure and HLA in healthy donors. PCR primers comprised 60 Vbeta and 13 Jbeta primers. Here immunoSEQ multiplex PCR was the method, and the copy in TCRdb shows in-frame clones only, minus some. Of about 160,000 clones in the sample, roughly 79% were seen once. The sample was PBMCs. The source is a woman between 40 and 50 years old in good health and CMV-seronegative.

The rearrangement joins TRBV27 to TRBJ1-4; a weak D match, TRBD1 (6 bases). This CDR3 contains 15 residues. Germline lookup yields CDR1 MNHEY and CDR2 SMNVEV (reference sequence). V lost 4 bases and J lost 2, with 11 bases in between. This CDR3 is CASSSRGYTNEKLFF. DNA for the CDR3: TGTGCCAGCAGTTCCAGGGGATATACTAATGAAAAACTGTTTTTT.

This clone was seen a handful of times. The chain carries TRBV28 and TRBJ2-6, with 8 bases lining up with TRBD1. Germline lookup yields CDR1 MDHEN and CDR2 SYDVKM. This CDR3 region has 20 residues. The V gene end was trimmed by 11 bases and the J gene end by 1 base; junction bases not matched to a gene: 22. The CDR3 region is CACMGQGAFFPKSGANVLTF. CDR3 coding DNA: TGTGCCTGCATGGGGCAGGGGGCCTTCTTCCCCAAGTCTGGGGCCAACGTCCTGACTTTC.

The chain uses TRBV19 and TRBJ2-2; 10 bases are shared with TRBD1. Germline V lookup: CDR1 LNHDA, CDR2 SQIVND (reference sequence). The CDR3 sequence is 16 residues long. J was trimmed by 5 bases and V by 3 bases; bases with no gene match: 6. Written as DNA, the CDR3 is TGTGCCAGTAGTATTCAGGGGACAGGGGCGACCGGGGAGCTGTTTTTT. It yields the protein CASSIQGTGATGELFF.

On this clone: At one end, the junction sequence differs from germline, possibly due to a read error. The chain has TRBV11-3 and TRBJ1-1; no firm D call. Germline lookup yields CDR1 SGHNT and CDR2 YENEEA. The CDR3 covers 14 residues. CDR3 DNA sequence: TGTGCCAGCAGCCTAGAGAGGGCCCCCGGAACGGCTTTCTTT. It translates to CASSLERAPGTAFF.

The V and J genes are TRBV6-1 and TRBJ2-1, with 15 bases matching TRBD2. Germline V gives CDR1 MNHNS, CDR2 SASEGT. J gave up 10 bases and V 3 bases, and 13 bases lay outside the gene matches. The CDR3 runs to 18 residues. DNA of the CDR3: TGTGCCAGCAGTGACCCCGTCGGACTAGCGGGAGGGCTGGAGGAGCAGTTCTTC. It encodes CASSDPVGLAGGLEEQFF.

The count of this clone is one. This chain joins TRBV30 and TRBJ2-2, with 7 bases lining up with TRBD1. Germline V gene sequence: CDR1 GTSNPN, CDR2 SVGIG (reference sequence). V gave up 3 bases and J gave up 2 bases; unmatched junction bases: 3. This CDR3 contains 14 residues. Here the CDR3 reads CAWSRGTNTGELFF. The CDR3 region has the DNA TGTGCCTGGAGCAGGGGGACAAACACCGGGGAGCTGTTTTTT.

The CDR3 spells CASSLSNTYTQYF. CDR3 bases: TGTGCCAGCAGTTTATCGAACACCTATACGCAGTATTTT. The chain couples TRBV27 to TRBJ2-3; D is unclear. The CDR3 extends over 13 amino acids. The germline gives CDR1 MNHEY, CDR2 SMNVEV (reference sequence). V lost 0 bases, J lost 7 bases, and 8 bases lay in between.

CDR3 in DNA: TGTGCCAGTAGTATAGGAACAGGGAGTCGTTCCGGCTACACCTTC. Protein sequence: CASSIGTGSRSGYTF. The gene calls are TRBV19 and TRBJ1-2, with D possibly matching TRBD1 (6 bases). V was cut by 1 base and J by 8 bases, with 17 bases left in between. The germline gives CDR1 LNHDA, CDR2 SQIVND (reference sequence). The CDR3 runs 15 residues.

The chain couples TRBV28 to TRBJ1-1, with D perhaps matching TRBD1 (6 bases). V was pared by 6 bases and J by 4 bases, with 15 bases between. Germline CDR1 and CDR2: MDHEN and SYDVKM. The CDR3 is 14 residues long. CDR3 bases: TGTGCCAGCAGCGCCGCGAACAGGGCCACTGAAGCTTTCTTT. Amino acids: CASSAANRATEAFF.

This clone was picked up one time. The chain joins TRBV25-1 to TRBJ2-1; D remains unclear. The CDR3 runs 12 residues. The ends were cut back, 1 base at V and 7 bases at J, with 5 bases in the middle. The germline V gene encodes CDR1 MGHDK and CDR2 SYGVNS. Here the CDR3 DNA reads TGTGCCAGCAGTGAATCGGTAAATGAGCAGTTCTTC. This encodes CASSESVNEQFF.

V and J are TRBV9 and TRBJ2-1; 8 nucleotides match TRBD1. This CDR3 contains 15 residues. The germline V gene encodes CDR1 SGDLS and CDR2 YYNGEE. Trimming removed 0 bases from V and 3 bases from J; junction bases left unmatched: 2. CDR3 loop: CASSVGTGSYNEQFF. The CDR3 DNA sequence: TGTGCCAGCAGCGTAGGGACAGGGAGCTACAATGAGCAGTTCTTC.

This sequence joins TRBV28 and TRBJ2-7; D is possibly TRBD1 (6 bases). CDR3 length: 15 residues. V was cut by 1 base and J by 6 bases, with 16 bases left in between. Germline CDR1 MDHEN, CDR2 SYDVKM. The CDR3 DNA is TGTGCCAGCAGTTTATTTATTGCAGGGGCTGGCGAGCAGTACTTC. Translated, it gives CASSLFIAGAGEQYF.

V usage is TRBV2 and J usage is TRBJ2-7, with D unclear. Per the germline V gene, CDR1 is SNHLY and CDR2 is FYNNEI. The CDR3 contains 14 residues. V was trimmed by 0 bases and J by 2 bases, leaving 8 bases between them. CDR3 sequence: CASSEAVIAYEQYF. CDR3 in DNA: TGTGCCAGCAGTGAAGCCGTAATTGCCTACGAGCAGTACTTC. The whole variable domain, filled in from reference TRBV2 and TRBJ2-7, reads EPEVTQTPSHQVTQMGQEVILRCVPISNHLYFYWYRQILGQKVEFLVSFYNNEISEKSEIFDDQFSVERPDGSNFTLKIRSTKLEDSAMYFCASSEAVIAYEQYFGPGTRLTVT.

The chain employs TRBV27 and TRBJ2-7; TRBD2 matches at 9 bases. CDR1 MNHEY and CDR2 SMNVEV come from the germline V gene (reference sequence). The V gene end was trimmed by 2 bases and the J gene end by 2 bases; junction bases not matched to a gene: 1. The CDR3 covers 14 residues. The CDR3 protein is CASSLGGGAYEQYF. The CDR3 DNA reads TGTGCCAGCAGTTTAGGCGGGGGGGCCTACGAGCAGTACTTC.

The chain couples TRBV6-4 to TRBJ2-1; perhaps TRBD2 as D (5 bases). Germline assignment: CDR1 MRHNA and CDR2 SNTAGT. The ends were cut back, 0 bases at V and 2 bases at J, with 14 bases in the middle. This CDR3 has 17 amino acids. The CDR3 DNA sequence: TGTGCCAGCAGTGACTCGCGGGCGGACCTTACCTACAATGAGCAGTTCTTC. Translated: CASSDSRADLTYNEQFF.

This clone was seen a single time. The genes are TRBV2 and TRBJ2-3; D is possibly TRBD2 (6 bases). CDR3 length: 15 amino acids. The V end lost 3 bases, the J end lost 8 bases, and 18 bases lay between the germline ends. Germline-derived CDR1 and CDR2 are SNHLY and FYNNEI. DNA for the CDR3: TGTGCCAGCAGTGATCCGTGGGAGGCGCCGCGTACGCAGTATTTT. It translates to CASSDPWEAPRTQYF.

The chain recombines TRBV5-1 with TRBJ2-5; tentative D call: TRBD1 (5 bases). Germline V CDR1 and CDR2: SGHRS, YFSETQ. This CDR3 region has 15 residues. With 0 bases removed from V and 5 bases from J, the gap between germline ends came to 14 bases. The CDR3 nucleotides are TGCGCCAGCAGCTTGGGGGTCAGGGAACGGGAGACCCAGTACTTC. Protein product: CASSLGVRERETQYF.

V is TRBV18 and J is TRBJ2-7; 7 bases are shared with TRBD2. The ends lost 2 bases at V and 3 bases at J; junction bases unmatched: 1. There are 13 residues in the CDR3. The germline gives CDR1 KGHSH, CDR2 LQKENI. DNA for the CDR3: TGTGCCAGCTCACCAGCTAGCGGCTACGAGCAGTACTTC. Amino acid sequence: CASSPASGYEQYF.

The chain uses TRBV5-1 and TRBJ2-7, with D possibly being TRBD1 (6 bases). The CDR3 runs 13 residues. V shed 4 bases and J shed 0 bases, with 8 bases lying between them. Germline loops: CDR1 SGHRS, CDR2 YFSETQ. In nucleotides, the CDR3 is TGCGCCAGCAGCCGAGGGGGCTCCTACGAGCAGTACTTC. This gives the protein CASSRGGSYEQYF. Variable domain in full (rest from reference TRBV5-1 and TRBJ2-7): KAGVTQTPRYLIKTRGQQVTLSCSPISGHRSVSWYQQTPGQGLQFLFEYFSETQRNKGNFPGRFSGRQFSNSRSEMNVSTLELGDSALYLCASSRGGSYEQYFGPGTRLTVT.